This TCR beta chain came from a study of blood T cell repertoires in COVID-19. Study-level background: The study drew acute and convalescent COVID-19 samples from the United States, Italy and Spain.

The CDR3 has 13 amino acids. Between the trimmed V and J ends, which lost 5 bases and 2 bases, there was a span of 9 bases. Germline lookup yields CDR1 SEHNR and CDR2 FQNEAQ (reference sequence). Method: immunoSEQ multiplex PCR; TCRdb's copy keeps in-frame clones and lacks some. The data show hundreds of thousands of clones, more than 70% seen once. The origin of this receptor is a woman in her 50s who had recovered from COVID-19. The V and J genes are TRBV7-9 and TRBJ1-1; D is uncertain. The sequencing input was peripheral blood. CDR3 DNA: TGTGCCAGCAGCCCACCGGGAAACACTGAAGCTTTCTTT. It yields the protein CASSPPGNTEAFF.